The 25 T cell receptor beta chains in this list originate from one sample, sequenced in a study of beta chain features in type 1 diabetes. TCRB transcripts that were expressed got sequenced, as all of the isolated RNA had been reverse transcribed. Profiled with immunoSEQ multiplex PCR; TCRdb holds only in-frame clones, not every one. The data hold 120,000 to 150,000 clones, with less than 11% observed a single time. Sequenced: naive CD4+ T cells from blood. The receptors come from a man aged 18 to 30 in good health.

This clone came up many times. This sequence joins TRBV4-2 and TRBJ1-1; 9 positions agree with TRBD1. The trim removed 2 bases at V and 6 bases at J, leaving 7 bases unmatched. The length of the CDR3 is 15 residues. Per germline, CDR1 LGHNA and CDR2 YNFKEQ. Here the CDR3 DNA reads TGTGCCAGCAGCCAATCCGGGACAGGGAGGGCTGAAGCTTTCTTT. Translated: CASSQSGTGRAEAFF.

This clone came up many times. V is TRBV7-2 and J is TRBJ1-1, with unresolved D. V shed 1 base and J shed 2 bases, with 11 bases lying between them. CDR1 and CDR2 (germline): SGHTA, FQGNSA. CDR3 length: 15 residues. The CDR3 sequence: CASSLGGQPNTEAFF. In nucleotides, the CDR3 is TGTGCCAGCAGCTTAGGAGGGCAACCAAACACTGAAGCTTTCTTT. The variable domain in full, with the rest retrieved from reference TRBV7-2 and TRBJ1-1, is GAGVSQSPSNKVTEKGKDVELRCDPISGHTALYWYRQSLGQGLEFLIYFQGNSAPDKSGLPSDRFSAERTGGSVSTLTIQRTQQEDSAVYLCASSLGGQPNTEAFFGQGTRLTVV.

The chain employs TRBV6-5 and TRBJ2-3, with 9 bases matching TRBD1. Germline CDR1 and CDR2: MNHEY and SVGAGI. J was trimmed by 4 bases and V by 5 bases; bases with no gene match: 4. The CDR3 runs to 14 residues. In DNA form, the CDR3 reads TGTGCCAGCAGTCGGGACAGGGCGGCAGATACGCAGTATTTT. Amino acids: CASSRDRAADTQYF.

The table lists this clone with a few counts. The chain has TRBV7-2 and TRBJ2-3; 9 bases map to TRBD2. The CDR3 covers 16 residues. Germline-derived CDR1 and CDR2 are SGHTA and FQGNSA. J lost 7 bases, V lost 2 bases, and 10 bases had no gene match. The DNA of the CDR3 is TGTGCCAGCAGCTTATTTTTTGCGGGGGGGCGCAATACGCAGTATTTT. Translation: CASSLFFAGGRNTQYF.

This clone appeared a few times. The J gene is TRBJ2-7, the V gene TRBV27; 11 bases align to TRBD2. This CDR3 spans 18 amino acids. Trimming at V came to 3 bases and at J to 0 bases, leaving 10 bases not matched to a gene. Germline V gene lookup returns CDR1 MNHEY and CDR2 SMNVEV (reference sequence). This CDR3 reads CASSLRSPLAGDSYEQYF. The CDR3 bases are TGTGCCAGCAGTTTGCGGTCCCCACTAGCGGGGGACTCCTACGAGCAGTACTTC.

In its sample, this clone was seen a few times. The chain links TRBV28 to TRBJ1-6, with 9 bases lining up with TRBD1. The V gene end was trimmed by 5 bases and the J gene end by 8 bases; junction bases not matched to a gene: 4. CDR1 MDHEN and CDR2 SYDVKM come from the germline V gene. The CDR3 is made up of 14 amino acids. The CDR3 nucleotides read TGTGCCAGCAGTGAAGGGACAGGGCATTCACCCCTCCACTTT. This gives the protein CASSEGTGHSPLHF.

This clone was seen only a few times. The rearrangement links TRBV28 to TRBJ2-6, with D tentatively TRBD2 (6 bases). V was clipped by 1 base and J by 1 base, with 14 bases between them. The CDR3 covers 18 residues. CDR1 MDHEN and CDR2 SYDVKM come from the germline V gene. The CDR3 coding sequence is TGTGCCAGCAGTTTATATCTGGGACGGGGGTCTGGGGCCAACGTCCTGACTTTC. Protein: CASSLYLGRGSGANVLTF.

This clone appeared a few times. This chain joins TRBV6-5 and TRBJ2-7, with TRBD1 as a possible D gene (6 bases). Germline loops: CDR1 MNHEY, CDR2 SVGAGI. The V and J ends lost 4 bases and 2 bases respectively, with 15 bases between them. CDR3 length: 15 residues. CDR3 DNA: TGTGCCAGCAGTTCAGCCACAGGGAGTCCCTACGAGCAGTACTTC. This codes for CASSSATGSPYEQYF.

V and J are TRBV4-2 and TRBJ2-5; D gene unclear. Trimming pared 1 base from V and 1 base from J, leaving 10 bases between. The CDR3 spans 15 residues. CDR1 is LGHNA and CDR2 is YNFKEQ in the germline V gene. The CDR3 sequence: CASSQAGSSQETQYF. CDR3 coding DNA: TGTGCCAGCAGCCAAGCCGGATCTAGCCAAGAGACCCAGTACTTC.

This clone was seen a handful of times. This chain joins TRBV7-2 and TRBJ2-7; 7 positions match TRBD1. After removal of 3 bases from V and 0 bases from J, the junction contained 5 bases not matched to a gene. The germline V gene has CDR1 SGHTA and CDR2 FQGNSA. The CDR3 consists of 15 residues. The CDR3 sequence is CASSLSGTDSYEQYF. The CDR3 region has the DNA TGTGCCAGCAGCTTGTCCGGGACAGACTCCTACGAGCAGTACTTC.

The J gene is TRBJ2-6, the V gene TRBV7-9; 12 nucleotides align to TRBD2. V lost 3 bases and J lost 3; bases outside the gene matches: 3. There are 17 residues in the CDR3. Looked up from germline, CDR1 is SEHNR and CDR2 is FQNEAQ (reference sequence). The CDR3 region is CASSFTSGGHGANVLTF. The CDR3 DNA follows: TGTGCCAGCAGCTTCACTAGCGGGGGGCATGGGGCCAACGTCCTGACTTTC.

This chain uses TRBV6-6 with TRBJ2-7; 8 positions match TRBD1. CDR1 is MNHNY and CDR2 is SVGAGI in the germline V gene (reference sequence). The CDR3 totals 13 residues. V trimming: 7 bases; J trimming: 3 bases; junction bases outside the gene matches: 5. This CDR3 is CASKPTGVYEQYF. CDR3 DNA: TGTGCCAGCAAACCGACAGGGGTCTACGAGCAGTACTTC.

The chain uses TRBV7-6 and TRBJ2-2; D is undetermined. The germline V gene has CDR1 SGHVS and CDR2 FNYEAQ. Trimming stripped 4 bases from V and 1 base from J, with 13 bases between. This CDR3 comprises 16 residues. Here the CDR3 DNA reads TGTGCCAGCAGCTCCAGCCCCCCAGGGAACACCGGGGAGCTGTTTTTT. Residues: CASSSSPPGNTGELFF.

A few counts support this clone. The V call is TRBV5-1, the J call TRBJ2-7; 7 nucleotides agree with TRBD2. The CDR3 contains 11 residues. Germline CDR1 and CDR2: SGHRS and YFSETQ. V dropped 5 bases and J dropped 5; count of bases not matched to a gene: 1. CDR3 protein: CASRRGDEQYF. The CDR3 region has the DNA TGCGCCAGCAGACGGGGGGACGAGCAGTACTTC.

The genes are TRBV30 and TRBJ2-1; 8 bases align to TRBD2. Trimming at V came to 2 bases and at J to 6 bases, leaving 9 bases not matched to a gene. CDR1 is GTSNPN, CDR2 SVGIG, per germline (reference sequence). CDR3 length: 15 residues. The CDR3 loop is CAWSPGLAPSNEQFF. The CDR3 DNA is TGTGCCTGGAGTCCCGGACTAGCCCCAAGCAATGAGCAGTTCTTC.

A note on this clone: Relative to the germline gene, one junction end is altered; a read error may explain this. This sequence joins TRBV20-1 and TRBJ1-2, with TRBD1 matching 7 bases. CDR3 length: 11 residues. In germline, CDR1 is DFQATT, CDR2 SNEGSKA (reference sequence). The CDR3 here is CSARDEGPGQF. In DNA, the CDR3 is TGCAGTGCTAGAGATGAAGGACCGGGACAGTTC.

This chain joins TRBV30 and TRBJ1-1, with no clear D. Trimming cost V 3 bases and J 4 bases, with 6 bases left between them. This CDR3 has 11 amino acids. Germline V gene data show CDR1 as GTSNPN and CDR2 as SVGIG (reference sequence). CDR3: CAWSFSTEAFF. Here the CDR3 DNA reads TGTGCCTGGAGCTTTAGCACTGAAGCTTTCTTT.

This clone occurred a few times. The gene calls are TRBV28 and TRBJ2-1; 7 positions agree with TRBD1. CDR1 and CDR2 (germline): MDHEN, SYDVKM. This CDR3 is 17 amino acids long. Germline trimming cut 4 bases from V and 2 bases from J; bases unmatched to any gene: 11. CDR3 loop: CASSSRQGPSAYNEQFF. CDR3 DNA: TGTGCCAGCAGTTCGCGACAGGGCCCTTCCGCCTACAATGAGCAGTTCTTC. Full variable domain (remainder filled in from reference TRBV28 and TRBJ2-1): DVKVTQSSRYLVKRTGEKVFLECVQDMDHENMFWYRQDPGLGLRLIYFSYDVKMKEKGDIPEGYSVSREKKERFSLILESASTNQTSMYLCASSSRQGPSAYNEQFFGPGTRLTVL.

This clone turned up a few times. The junction departs from germline at one end; a sequencing error may be responsible. The J gene is TRBJ2-3, the V gene TRBV29-1; 10 bases agree with TRBD1. CDR1 SQVTM and CDR2 ANQGSEA come from the germline V gene. This CDR3 spans 16 amino acids. This CDR3 reads CSVQDRTGGSTDTQYF. DNA of the CDR3: TGCAGCGTTCAAGATCGGACAGGGGGTAGCACAGATACGCAGTATTTT.

This clone was seen a handful of times. This chain joins TRBV5-1 and TRBJ2-5; 10 positions agree with TRBD2. CDR3 length: 15 residues. V was pared by 3 bases and J by 3 bases, with 5 bases of the junction left unmatched. The germline CDR1 and CDR2 sequences are SGHRS and YFSETQ. The CDR3 nucleotides are TGCGCCAGCAGCTACCTAGCGGGGGCCGAAGAGACCCAGTACTTC. The encoded protein is CASSYLAGAEETQYF.

This clone was detected a few times. The rearrangement uses TRBV19 and TRBJ2-1, with D perhaps matching TRBD2 (5 bases). Deletions cut 5 bases from V and 4 bases from J, with 6 bases between. Per the germline V gene, CDR1 is LNHDA and CDR2 is SQIVND (reference sequence). This CDR3 comprises 12 residues. Written as DNA, the CDR3 is TGTGCCAGTAGTTCGGGGTACAATGAGCAGTTCTTC. The encoded protein is CASSSGYNEQFF.

This clone was observed a few times. The chain couples TRBV7-2 to TRBJ2-2; 8 bases are a match to TRBD1. Germline CDR1 is SGHTA and CDR2 is FQGNSA. There are 15 residues in the CDR3. Germline trimming cut 4 bases from V and 0 bases from J; bases unmatched to any gene: 1. The CDR3 sequence is CASSWDRTNTGELFF. In DNA, the CDR3 is TGTGCCAGCAGCTGGGACAGGACGAACACCGGGGAGCTGTTTTTT.

The V call is TRBV11-2, the J call TRBJ1-2; 10 nucleotides line up with TRBD1. CDR1 is SGHAT, CDR2 FQNNGV, per germline. The CDR3 runs to 13 residues. The junction had 6 bases not matched to a gene; V was cut back by 5 bases and J by 9 bases. CDR3 region: CASSDGQGDSYTF. The CDR3 DNA reads TGTGCCAGCAGCGATGGACAGGGGGACAGCTACACCTTC.

This clone was seen more than once but under ten times. An end of the junction does not agree with germline; a read error may underlie this. The rearrangement joins TRBV4-1 to TRBJ2-3, with TRBD2 matching 11 bases. Germline V lookup: CDR1 MGHRA, CDR2 YSYEKL. The CDR3 totals 17 residues. The CDR3 spells CASSQGLAGGRKDTQYF. In DNA form, the CDR3 reads TGCGCCAGCAGTCAAGGGCTAGCGGGGGGCCGAAAAGATACGCAGTATTTT.

This chain's CDR3 is CASRAEGTDTQYF. The CDR3 DNA reads as TGTGCCAGCAGGGCAGAGGGCACAGATACGCAGTATTTT. The genes are TRBV5-8 and TRBJ2-3; D is unclear. Trimming cost V 5 bases and J 1 base, with 8 bases left between them. The CDR3 length is 13 residues. Germline V gives CDR1 SGHTS, CDR2 YDEGEE.